These T cell receptor beta chains were read from a single sample in a study of regulatory T cells in long-lasting Graves disease. TCRdb re-called the multiplex PCR reads through MiXCR, storing one row per CDR3 protein. The repertoire consists of about 200,000 distinct CDR3 sequences, with around 20% occurring once and the leading ten covering approximately 20%. Specimen: peripheral blood mononuclear cells (PBMCs), collected at new diagnosis, from a patient treated with antithyroid drugs. Receptors were obtained from a female donor with Graves disease. Both conserved end residues are part of each CDR3. The order of the fields is D gene, J gene, V gene, clone size, CDR3 protein, CDR3 DNA. A D gene is named only where the DNA matches it firmly. Clone size is given for some rows only: seen once, a few or many times, or a class if the clone is expanded.

>.|TRBJ2-2|TRBV7-3|many
CASSLGSNTGELFF
TGTGCCAGCAGCTTAGGGTCGAACACCGGGGAGCTGTTTTTT
>TRBD2|TRBJ2-7|TRBV12-3/TRBV12-4|many
CASSRPRGASYEQYF
TGTGCCAGCAGCCGGCCGCGGGGGGCGTCGTACGAGCAGTACTTC
>TRBD2|TRBJ2-4|TRBV4-1|many
CASSQASGRAKNIQYF
TGCGCCAGCAGCCAAGCTAGCGGGAGAGCCAAAAACATTCAGTACTTC
>.|TRBJ1-6|TRBV11-3|.
CASSLDADSPLHF
TGTGCCAGCAGCTTAGATGCGGATTCACCCCTCCACTTT
>.|TRBJ2-3|TRBV14|.
CASSQFQGTDTQYF
TGTGCCAGCAGCCAATTCCAGGGGACAGATACGCAGTATTTT
>.|TRBJ1-4|TRBV12-3/TRBV12-4|many
CASSFESGANEKLFF
TGTGCCAGCAGCTTCGAGTCAGGGGCTAATGAAAAACTGTTTTTT
>.|TRBJ2-7|TRBV7-2|many
CASSSSAVGGAVQYF
TGTGCCAGCAGCTCCTCCGCGGTGGGGGGCGCGGTGCAGTACTTC
>TRBD1|TRBJ2-7|TRBV7-2|many
CASRRGGQGYYEQYF
TGTGCCAGTCGACGTGGGGGACAGGGATACTACGAGCAGTACTTC
>TRBD1|TRBJ1-4|TRBV6-1|many
CASSERTGGEKLFF
TGTGCCAGCAGTGAAAGGACAGGGGGTGAAAAACTGTTTTTT
>.|TRBJ1-3|TRBV27|.
CASSLFFGGSAIYF
TGTGCCAGCAGTCTCTTTTTCGGGGGATCGGCCATATATTTT
>.|TRBJ2-1|TRBV27|many
CASSLSDVNEQFF
TGTGCCAGCAGTTTATCGGACGTCAATGAGCAGTTCTTC
>.|TRBJ2-3|TRBV7-9|many
CASSPTRASTDTQYF
TGTGCCAGCAGCCCGACTAGGGCCAGCACAGATACGCAGTATTTT
>TRBD2|TRBJ2-1|TRBV10-2|many
CASNLAGGPPEVGNEQFF
TGCGCCAGCAACCTAGCGGGAGGACCTCCCGAAGTTGGCAATGAGCAGTTCTTC
>.|TRBJ2-3|TRBV9|few
CASSLSNSVDTQYF
TGTGCCAGCAGCCTTTCTAATAGCGTAGATACGCAGTATTTT
>.|TRBJ1-1|TRBV11-2|many
CASSLGRQTLTEAFF
TGTGCCAGCAGCTTAGGGCGACAGACCCTCACTGAAGCTTTCTTT
>.|TRBJ1-1|TRBV20-1|many
CSAYGGNTEAFF
TGCAGTGCTTACGGAGGGAACACTGAAGCTTTCTTT
>.|TRBJ1-2|TRBV6-1|many
CASSEAVRVPYTF
TGTGCCAGCAGTGAAGCGGTGAGGGTCCCCTACACCTTC
>.|TRBJ2-2|TRBV12-3/TRBV12-4|many
CASSPRLEELFF
TGTGCCAGCAGTCCCCGATTAGAGGAGCTGTTTTTT
>.|TRBJ1-2|TRBV20-1|few
CSATPGGYGYTF
TGCAGTGCTACGCCCGGGGGCTATGGCTACACCTTC
>TRBD1|TRBJ2-1|TRBV11-3|many
CASSSDRGYYNEQFF
TGTGCCAGCAGCTCGGACAGGGGTTACTACAATGAGCAGTTCTTC
>.|TRBJ1-6|TRBV19|many
CASSIARSPISPLHF
TGTGCCAGTAGTATAGCCCGGTCTCCAATTTCACCCCTCCACTTT
>TRBD1|TRBJ1-1|TRBV6-1|many
CASRSRQGGSFTMKAFF
TGTGCCAGCAGGTCCCGACAGGGAGGATCCTTCACTATGAAAGCTTTCTTT
>TRBD1|TRBJ1-2|TRBV4-1|few
CASSQGRDRGRGGYTF
TGCGCCAGCAGCCAAGGACGGGACAGGGGGCGGGGTGGCTACACCTTC
>TRBD1|TRBJ2-4|TRBV18|many
CASSPPSGQGNIQYF
TGTGCCAGCTCACCCCCCTCAGGACAGGGGAACATTCAGTACTTC
>TRBD1|TRBJ1-2|TRBV10-2|many
CASSEGGQGDGYTF
TGCGCCAGCAGTGAGGGGGGACAGGGCGATGGCTACACCTTC
>.|TRBJ2-1|TRBV7-2|few
CASRGPGGNRDRGYNEQFF
TGTGCCAGCAGAGGCCCAGGGGGGAACCGGGACAGAGGCTACAATGAGCAGTTCTTC
>.|TRBJ1-6|TRBV20-1|many
CSARDVGRSDSPLHF
TGCAGTGCTAGAGATGTCGGGAGGTCGGATTCACCCCTCCACTTT
>.|TRBJ1-4|TRBV20-1|many
CSARDARTATNEKLFF
TGCAGTGCTAGAGATGCCAGGACGGCAACTAATGAAAAACTGTTTTTT
>.|TRBJ1-2|TRBV3-1|.
CASSQPGAFGYTF
TGTGCCAGCAGCCAGCCAGGGGCGTTTGGCTACACCTTC
>.|TRBJ2-7|TRBV20-1|many
CSARDPGTSYEQYF
TGCAGTGCTAGAGATCCAGGCACTTCCTACGAGCAGTACTTC
>.|TRBJ2-7|TRBV4-3|few
CASSQEYSIGTVYEQYF
TGCGCCAGCAGCCAAGAATATTCTATTGGGACTGTGTACGAGCAGTACTTC
>.|TRBJ2-5|TRBV6-2/TRBV6-3|many
CASSYILETQYF
TGTGCCAGCAGTTACATCTTGGAGACCCAGTACTTC
>.|TRBJ2-1|TRBV12-5|many
CASGQGTSPLYGFF
TGTGCTAGTGGTCAAGGGACTTCCCCTCTATACGGGTTCTTC
>.|TRBJ1-1|TRBV11-2|many
CASRTTDGGTEAFF
TGTGCCAGCCGAACTACCGACGGGGGCACTGAAGCTTTCTTT
>.|TRBJ2-5|TRBV10-3|many
CAISESKETQYF
TGTGCCATCAGTGAGTCGAAAGAGACCCAGTACTTC
>.|TRBJ1-1|TRBV29-1|many
CSVPRAGNTEAFF
TGCAGCGTTCCAAGGGCGGGGAACACTGAAGCTTTCTTT
>TRBD2|TRBJ2-2|TRBV10-3|.
CAIGVAGETGELFF
TGTGCCATCGGGGTAGCGGGAGAAACCGGGGAGCTGTTTTTT
>.|TRBJ1-1|TRBV7-9|many
CASSSAGIGTEAFF
TGTGCCAGCAGCTCGGCCGGCATCGGCACTGAAGCTTTCTTT
>.|TRBJ2-1|TRBV27|many
CASSLFGLANSNEQFF
TGTGCCAGCAGTCTCTTCGGGCTAGCCAATAGCAATGAGCAGTTCTTC
>.|TRBJ1-1|TRBV18|many
CASSVAGNGAFF
TGTGCCAGCTCAGTAGCTGGCAATGGAGCTTTCTTT
>TRBD2|TRBJ2-5|TRBV4-3|many
CASSQQIAGGPLETQYF
TGCGCCAGCAGCCAACAAATAGCGGGCGGCCCCTTGGAGACCCAGTACTTC
>.|TRBJ2-4|TRBV27|once
CASSPAPQGRAKNIQYF
TGTGCCAGCAGTCCGGCCCCACAGGGAAGAGCCAAAAACATTCAGTACTTC
>TRBD1|TRBJ2-1|TRBV7-9|many
CASSSSRGLGYNEQFF
TGTGCCAGCAGCTCTTCCAGGGGGCTGGGCTACAATGAGCAGTTCTTC
>.|TRBJ2-7|TRBV20-1|.
CSATDAYEQYF
TGCAGTGCTACAGACGCATACGAGCAGTACTTC
>TRBD1|TRBJ1-5|TRBV20-1|.
CSATATGVRPQHF
TGCAGTGCCACTGCGACAGGGGTAAGGCCCCAGCATTTT
>.|TRBJ2-1|TRBV28|many
CASRVAAEQFF
TGTGCCAGCAGGGTAGCAGCAGAGCAGTTCTTC
>.|TRBJ1-2|TRBV5-1|many
CASSRWNGYTF
TGTGCCAGCAGCCGCTGGAACGGCTACACCTTC
>TRBD2|TRBJ2-7|TRBV11-3|many
CASSLEAGGTYEQYF
TGTGCCAGCAGCTTAGAAGCGGGAGGGACCTACGAGCAGTACTTC
>.|TRBJ1-1|TRBV19|once
CASSMGVLAEAFF
TGTGCCAGTAGTATGGGGGTGTTGGCTGAAGCTTTCTTT
>.|TRBJ1-1|TRBV19|many
CASRAGDLNTEAFF
TGTGCCAGTAGGGCAGGGGATTTGAACACTGAAGCTTTCTTT
>.|TRBJ2-7|TRBV10-3|many
CAISESVGGYEQYF
TGTGCCATCAGTGAGTCCGTAGGGGGATACGAGCAGTACTTC